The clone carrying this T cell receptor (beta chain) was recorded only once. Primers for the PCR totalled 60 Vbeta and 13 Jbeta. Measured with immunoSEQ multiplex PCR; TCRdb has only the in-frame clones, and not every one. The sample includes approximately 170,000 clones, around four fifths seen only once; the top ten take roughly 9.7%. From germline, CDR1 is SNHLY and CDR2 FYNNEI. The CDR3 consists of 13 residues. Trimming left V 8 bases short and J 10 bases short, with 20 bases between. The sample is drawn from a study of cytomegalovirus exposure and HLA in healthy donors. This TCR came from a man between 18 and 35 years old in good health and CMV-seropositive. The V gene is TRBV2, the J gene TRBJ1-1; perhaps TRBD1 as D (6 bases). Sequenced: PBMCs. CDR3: CASARDRGGRAFF. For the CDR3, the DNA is TGTGCCAGCGCCCGGGACCGGGGGGGGCGAGCTTTCTTT.